The sequence of this TCR beta chain was determined in a study of blood T cell repertoires in COVID-19. Background on the study: T cells, B-cell-depleted T cells, or PBMCs provided the cDNA or gDNA that served as material.

The CDR3 contains 17 residues. Germline V gene lookup returns CDR1 MNHNS and CDR2 SASEGT. V trimming: 3 bases; J trimming: 0 bases; junction bases outside the gene matches: 10. Enrolled during active infection, Seattle patients were then followed longitudinally. The table came from immunoSEQ multiplex PCR; TCRdb's copy has only in-frame clones and leaves some out. The table lists under 85,000 clones, 83% of them singletons. The chain couples TRBV6-1 to TRBJ1-1, with TRBD1 matching over 7 bases. The sequence was obtained from a man aged 25-40 years with COVID-19, enrolled during active disease. The specimen sequenced was peripheral blood. CDR3 sequence (DNA): TGTGCCAGCAGTGACCGCGTAACAGGGGTGTTGAACACTGAAGCTTTCTTT. Its protein is CASSDRVTGVLNTEAFF.